This TCR beta chain was captured by sequencing in a study of blood T cell repertoires in COVID-19. Turning to the study itself: The origin of the acute and convalescent COVID-19 samples was the United States, Italy and Spain. The cDNA or gDNA used as material had been derived from T cells, B-cell-depleted T cells, or PBMCs.

Germline CDR1 reads SGHNT; CDR2 reads YYREEE (reference sequence). With 8 bases removed from V and 2 bases from J, the gap between germline ends came to 14 bases. The CDR3 contains 15 residues. Original processing notes: From reference gene primer amplification, estimates of nucleated cell counts were derived. Clones were sequenced by immunoSEQ multiplex PCR, and TCRdb holds only the in-frame ones, with some missing. The V and J calls and the clone size are those of that table, but D and trimming were determined from the DNA. Of 470,000 or so clones listed, 75% to 90% are singletons. Sequencing input: peripheral blood. The chain carries TRBV5-4 and TRBJ2-6; TRBD1 is a possible D gene (5 bases). This clonotype originated in a human donor in a cohort sampled during active COVID-19. The CDR3 coding sequence is TGTGCCAGTCAAAGGGAAGGGGCTGGGGCCAACGTCCTGACTTTC. It is translated as CASQREGAGANVLTF. The full variable domain, rest sourced from reference TRBV5-4 and TRBJ2-6, is ETGVTQSPTHLIKTRGQQVTLRCSSQSGHNTVSWYQQALGQGPQFIFQYYREEENGRGNFPPRFSGLQFPNYSSELNVNALELDDSALYLCASQREGAGANVLTFGAGSRLTVL.